This T cell receptor (beta chain) comes out of a study of beta chain features in type 1 diabetes. Note on this clone: Its antigen is unidentified.

Points from the study as a whole: Moderate yet significant TCRB CDR3 shortening was seen in Type 1 diabetes patients in all four CD4+ subsets.

Per the germline V gene, CDR1 is SEHNR and CDR2 is FQNEAQ (reference sequence). The V gene lost 0 bases and the J gene lost 4 bases, with 12 bases spanning the gap. The CDR3 consists of 15 residues. Sequenced material consisted of expressed TCRB transcripts (all of the isolated RNA was reverse transcribed). The assay was immunoSEQ multiplex PCR, and TCRdb's table has in-frame clones only and misses some. The sample shows about 360,000 clones, roughly 12% of them seen only once. The chain recombines TRBV7-9 with TRBJ1-1, with D hard to call. The sequence derives from a woman under 30 with type 1 diabetes. The specimen was naive CD4+ T cells from blood. The CDR3 loop is CASSLAGRKLTEAFF. In nucleotides, the CDR3 is TGTGCCAGCAGCTTAGCGGGCAGGAAACTCACTGAAGCTTTCTTT. Together with reference TRBV7-9 and TRBJ1-1, the CDR3 gives the full variable domain: DTGVSQNPRHKITKRGQNVTFRCDPISEHNRLYWYRQTLGQGPEFLTYFQNEAQLEKSRLLSDRFSAERPKGSFSTLEIQRTEQGDSAMYLCASSLAGRKLTEAFFGQGTRLTVV.